This T cell receptor (beta chain) was observed in a study of human T cells and chemical hapten exposure. The V gene's germline CDR1 is KGHDR and CDR2 SFDVKD. This CDR3 has 18 amino acids. The ends were cut back, 0 bases at V and 4 bases at J, with 19 bases in the middle. Time point reported: pre-sensitization, week 0. Treatment indicated: therapeutic diphenylcyclopropenone sensitization with weekly scalp DPC. This clonotype occurred many times. TCRdb fed the RACE reads into MiXCR, producing one record per CDR3 protein. This sample has 30,000 to 40,000 distinct CDR3 sequences, with 7.5% to 8% found just once.

Sequenced material: whole blood, taken in connection with sensitization to the hapten diphenylcyclopropenone (DPC). V usage is TRBV24-1 and J usage is TRBJ2-3, with D maybe TRBD2 (5 bases). This receptor was taken from a woman in her forties or fifties with alopecia areata. Some clones in this sample may be carry-over from other donors' samples. The CDR3 here is CATSDLADTLGGSDTQYF. CDR3 nucleotide sequence: TGTGCCACCAGTGATTTGGCCGACACCCTAGGAGGCTCAGATACGCAGTATTTT.